This T cell receptor (beta chain) is drawn from a study of shared clonotypes between healthy human individuals. Profiled with immunoSEQ multiplex PCR; TCRdb holds only in-frame clones, not every one. The sample shows some 2 million clones, about 95% of them seen only once. This CDR3 is built from 14 residues. Germline-derived CDR1 and CDR2 are SGHVS and FNYEAQ. With 3 bases clipped from V and 0 bases from J, the junction kept 2 bases outside the gene matches. Terminally differentiated effector memory CD45RA+ cells were excluded by CCR7 positive selection of CD45RO-negative cells. Regarding the study as a whole: Limitation of the genetic and exposure-history diversity represented came from the few donors. The sole specimen, blood, was sampled, and tissue repertoires likely differ.

Only one count was recorded for this clone. Its antigen is not known. The sample contains more than one DNA sequence encoding this CDR3. This chain connects TRBV7-6 to TRBJ2-7; 7 bases line up with TRBD1. Sequencing used naive CD8+ T cells sorted from blood. This TCR derives from a man younger than 30 in good health. The CDR3 sequence is CASSFGTVSYEQYF. CDR3 DNA sequence: TGTGCCAGCAGCTTCGGGACAGTCTCCTACGAGCAGTACTTC.